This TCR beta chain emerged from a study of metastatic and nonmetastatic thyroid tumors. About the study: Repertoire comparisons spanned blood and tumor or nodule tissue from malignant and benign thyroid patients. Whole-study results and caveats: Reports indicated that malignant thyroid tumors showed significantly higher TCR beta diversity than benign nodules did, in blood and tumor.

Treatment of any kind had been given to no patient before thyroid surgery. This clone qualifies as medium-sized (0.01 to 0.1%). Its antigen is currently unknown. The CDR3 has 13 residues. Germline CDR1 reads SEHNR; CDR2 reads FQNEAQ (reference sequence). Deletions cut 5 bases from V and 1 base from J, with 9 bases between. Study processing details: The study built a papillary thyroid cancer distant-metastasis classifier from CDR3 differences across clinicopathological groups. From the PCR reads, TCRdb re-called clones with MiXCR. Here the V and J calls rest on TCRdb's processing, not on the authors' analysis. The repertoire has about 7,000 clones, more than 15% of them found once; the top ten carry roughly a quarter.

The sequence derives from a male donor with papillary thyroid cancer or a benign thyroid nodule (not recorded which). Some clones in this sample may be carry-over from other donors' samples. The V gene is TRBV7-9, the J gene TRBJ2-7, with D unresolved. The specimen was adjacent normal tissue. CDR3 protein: CASSADPSYEQYF. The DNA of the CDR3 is TGTGCCAGCAGCGCGGACCCTTCCTACGAGCAGTACTTC.